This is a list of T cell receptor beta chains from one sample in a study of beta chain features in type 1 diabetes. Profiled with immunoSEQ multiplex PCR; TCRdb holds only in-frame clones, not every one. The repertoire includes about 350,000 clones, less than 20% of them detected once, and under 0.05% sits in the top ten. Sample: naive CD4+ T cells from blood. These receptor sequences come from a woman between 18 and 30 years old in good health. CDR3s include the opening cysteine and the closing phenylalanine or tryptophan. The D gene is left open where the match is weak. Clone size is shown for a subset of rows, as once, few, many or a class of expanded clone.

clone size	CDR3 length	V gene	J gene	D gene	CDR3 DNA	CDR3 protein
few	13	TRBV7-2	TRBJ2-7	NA	TGTGCCAGCAGCCTCGTCGGGAACTACGAGCAGTACTTC	CASSLVGNYEQYF
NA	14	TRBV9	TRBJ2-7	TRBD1	TGTGCCAGCAGCGTAACGGGACAGGGACACGAGCAGTACTTC	CASSVTGQGHEQYF
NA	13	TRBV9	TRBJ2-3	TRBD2	TGTGCCAGCAGCTGGCGGGGGACAGATACGCAGTATTTT	CASSWRGTDTQYF
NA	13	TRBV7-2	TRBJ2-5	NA	TGTGCCAGCTGTGCCGGGGGTTGGGAGACCCAGTACTTC	CASCAGGWETQYF
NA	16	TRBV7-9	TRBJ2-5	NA	TGTGCCAGCAGCTTAGGGGTGGGAGTCGGAGAAGAGACCCAGTACTTC	CASSLGVGVGEETQYF
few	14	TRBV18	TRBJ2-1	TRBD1	TGTGCCAGCTCTCTGACAGGGACCTACAATGAGCAGTTCTTC	CASSLTGTYNEQFF
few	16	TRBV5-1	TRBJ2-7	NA	TGCGCCAGCAGCTTCCAAGCAGGGCCTATCTCCTACGAGCAGTACTTC	CASSFQAGPISYEQYF
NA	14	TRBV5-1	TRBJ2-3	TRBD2	TGCGCCAGCAGCTTTAGCGGGAGCACAGATACGCAGTATTTT	CASSFSGSTDTQYF
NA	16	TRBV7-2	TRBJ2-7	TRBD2	TGTGCCAGCAGCTTAGAACTAGCGGGGGGTACCTACGAGCAGTACTTC	CASSLELAGGTYEQYF
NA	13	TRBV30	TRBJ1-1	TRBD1	TGTGCCTGGAGGAGACAGGGGTTTACTGAAGCTTTCTTT	CAWRRQGFTEAFF
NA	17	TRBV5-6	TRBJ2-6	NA	TGTGCCACCTCAACGGTCGCTAGGTGGAGTGGGGCCAACGTCCTGACTTTC	CATSTVARWSGANVLTF
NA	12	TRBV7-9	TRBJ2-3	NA	TGTGCCAGCAGCCGACTCACAGATACGCAGTATTTT	CASSRLTDTQYF
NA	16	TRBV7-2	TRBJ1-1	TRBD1	TGTGCCAGCAGCTTAGGGGTTCGACAGGGTAAGACTGAAGCTTTCTTT	CASSLGVRQGKTEAFF
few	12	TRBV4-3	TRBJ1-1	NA	TGCGCCAGCAGCCAAGATACGAGCTCGGCTTTCTTT	CASSQDTSSAFF
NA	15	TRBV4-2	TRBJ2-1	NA	TGTGCCAGCAGCCGAGCGAAACTCCTGGACAATGAGCAGTTCTTC	CASSRAKLLDNEQFF
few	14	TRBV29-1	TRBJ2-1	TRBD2	TGCAGCGACCTTAGCGGGACCTTCTACAATGAGCAGTTCTTC	CSDLSGTFYNEQFF
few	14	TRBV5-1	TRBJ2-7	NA	TGCGCCAGCAGCTTGCTAGCTAGCTCCTACGAGCAGTACTTC	CASSLLASSYEQYF
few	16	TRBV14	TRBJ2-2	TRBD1	TGTGCCAGCAGCCGGGGCTGGGACAGAAGAACCGGGGAGCTGTTTTTT	CASSRGWDRRTGELFF
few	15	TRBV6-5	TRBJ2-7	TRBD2	TGTGCCAGCAGTTACTCGACTAGCGGCTCCTACGAGCAGTACTTC	CASSYSTSGSYEQYF
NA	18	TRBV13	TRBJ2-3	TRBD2	TGTGCCAGCAGCTTAGTCGGACTAGCGGGAGCGGGCACAGATACGCAGTATTTT	CASSLVGLAGAGTDTQYF
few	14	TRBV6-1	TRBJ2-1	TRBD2	TGTGCCAGCAGGGTAGCGGGTTTATACAATGAGCAGTTCTTC	CASRVAGLYNEQFF
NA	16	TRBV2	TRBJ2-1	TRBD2	TGTGCCAGCAGTGAACGCCGACTAGCGGGAGGGGATGAGCAGTTCTTC	CASSERRLAGGDEQFF
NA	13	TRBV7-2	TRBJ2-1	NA	TGTGCCAGCAGCTTGGTCAGATCCAATGAGCAGTTCTTC	CASSLVRSNEQFF
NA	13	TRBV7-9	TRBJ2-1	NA	TGTGCCAGCAGCTTAGGGCCAGGCCTCGAGCAGTTCTTC	CASSLGPGLEQFF
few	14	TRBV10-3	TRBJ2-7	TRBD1	TGTGCCATCAGAGCCGGGACAGGGTACTACGAGCAGTACTTC	CAIRAGTGYYEQYF
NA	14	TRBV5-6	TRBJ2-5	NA	TGTGCCAGCAGCTTCCTCAGTCGGGAAGAGACCCAGTACTTC	CASSFLSREETQYF
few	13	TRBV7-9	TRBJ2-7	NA	TGTGCCAGCAGCTCACAGGGTTCCTACGAGCAGTACTTC	CASSSQGSYEQYF
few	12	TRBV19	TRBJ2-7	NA	TGTGCCAGTAGTATCCCAGGGAACGAGCAGTACTTC	CASSIPGNEQYF
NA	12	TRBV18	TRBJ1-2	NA	TGTGCCAGCTCACCCCAGGGCTCGGGCTACACCTTC	CASSPQGSGYTF
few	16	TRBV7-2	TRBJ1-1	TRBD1	TGTGCCAGCAGTCCTCGACAGGGGGCATCTAACACTGAAGCTTTCTTT	CASSPRQGASNTEAFF
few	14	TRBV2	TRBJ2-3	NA	TGTGCCAGCAAGACCGACAGGAGCACAGATACGCAGTATTTT	CASKTDRSTDTQYF
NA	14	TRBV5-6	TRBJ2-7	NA	TGTGCCAGCAGCTTGGGACAGGAGGTCCACGAGCAGTACTTC	CASSLGQEVHEQYF
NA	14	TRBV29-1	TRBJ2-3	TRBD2	TGCAGCGTTGCCGGGGGGATACGCACAGATACGCAGTATTTT	CSVAGGIRTDTQYF
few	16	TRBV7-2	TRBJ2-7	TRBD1	TGTGCCAGCAGCTCAACCTCCGGGACAGGGGTACCCGAGCAGTACTTC	CASSSTSGTGVPEQYF
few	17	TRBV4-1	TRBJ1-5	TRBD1	TGCGCCAGCAGCCAGGGGCCGGACAGGATGTTCAATCAGCCCCAGCATTTT	CASSQGPDRMFNQPQHF
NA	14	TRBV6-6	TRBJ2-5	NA	TGTGCCAGCAGTGATGGCGGATCGGAAGAGACCCAGTACTTC	CASSDGGSEETQYF
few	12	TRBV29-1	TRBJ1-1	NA	TGCAGCGTTGATGAGGTGAACACTGAAGCTTTCTTT	CSVDEVNTEAFF
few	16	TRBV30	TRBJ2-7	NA	TGTGCCTGGAGTGTTTTAGCGGCGAGGAGCTCCTACGAGCAGTACTTC	CAWSVLAARSSYEQYF
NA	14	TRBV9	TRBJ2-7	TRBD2	TGTGCCAGCAGCGTAGCTAGCGGGGGCTACGAGCAGTACTTC	CASSVASGGYEQYF
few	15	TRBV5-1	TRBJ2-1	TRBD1	TGCGCCAGCAGCCCGGGACAGGGCTTGGGCAATGAGCAGTTCTTC	CASSPGQGLGNEQFF